Below are 28 T cell receptor beta chains sequenced from a single sample in a study of spatial heterogeneity in lung cancer. Each CDR3 protein is one row after TCRdb ran MiXCR on the 5' RACE reads. This table has under 20,000 distinct CDR3 sequences, more than 6.5% appearing once. Study conclusions and caveats: Tumoral mutation counts were tracked by counts of expanded intratumoral alpha and beta TCRs.

The time point was: sample taken at primary tumor resection. These receptors have no identified antigens. The sequenced sample was lung tumor tissue, obtained at surgery. All receptors come from a female donor with early-stage non-small cell lung cancer.

Many counts were recorded for this clonotype. The rearrangement joins TRBV10-3 to TRBJ1-2, with D possibly matching TRBD1 (6 bases). The V gene lost 3 bases and the J gene lost 0 bases, with 14 bases spanning the gap. The CDR3 totals 16 residues. CDR1 and CDR2 from the germline V gene are ENHRY and SYGVKD. The CDR3 is CAISDILQGANYGYTF. CDR3 DNA: TGTGCCATCAGTGACATCCTACAGGGAGCTAACTATGGCTACACCTTC.

Ten or more counts support this clonotype. This chain uses TRBV2 with TRBJ1-5; D gene ambiguous. Trimming removed 3 bases at V and 11 bases at J, with 11 bases between. Germline V CDR1 and CDR2: SNHLY, FYNNEI. CDR3 size: 12 residues. The CDR3 here is CASSDGRQAQHF. The CDR3 DNA reads TGTGCCAGCAGTGATGGGAGGCAGGCCCAGCATTTT.

This rearrangement joins TRBV5-4 to TRBJ2-4; D possibly uses TRBD1 or TRBD2 (6 bases each). The CDR3 totals 16 residues. V dropped 4 bases and J dropped 0 bases, with 14 bases sitting between them. Germline CDR1 is SGHNT and CDR2 is YYREEE (reference sequence). The CDR3 reads CASSGQRGGAKNIQYF. The CDR3, as DNA: TGTGCCAGCAGCGGACAGAGGGGAGGAGCCAAAAACATTCAGTACTTC.

This clonotype was seen only a few times. The chain is built from TRBV7-2 and TRBJ2-3; 10 bases fit TRBD1. The CDR3 covers 16 residues. CDR1 SGHTA and CDR2 FQGNSA come from the germline V gene. Germline trimming cut 1 base from V and 3 bases from J; bases unmatched to any gene: 4. The CDR3, as DNA: TGTGCCAGCAGCTTAGGTGACAGGGGGCGGACAGATACGCAGTATTTT. Translation: CASSLGDRGRTDTQYF.

Within the sample, this clonotype is medium-sized. The rearrangement joins TRBV28 to TRBJ2-7; no reliable D call. Germline CDR1 MDHEN, CDR2 SYDVKM. The CDR3 has 16 residues. The ends were cut back, 7 bases at V and 2 bases at J, with 21 bases in the middle. The DNA for the CDR3 is TGTGCCAGCACCTCCACCGTTGAGTCTGTAGCCTACGAGCAGTACTTC. It yields the protein CASTSTVESVAYEQYF.

In its sample, this clonotype was seen many times. The rearrangement joins TRBV18 to TRBJ2-7; D gene ambiguous. Trimming pared 3 bases from V and 5 bases from J, leaving 8 bases between. Germline assignment: CDR1 KGHSH and CDR2 LQKENI. The CDR3 has 12 amino acids. The CDR3 loop reads CASSPARNEQYF. DNA for the CDR3: TGTGCCAGCTCACCCGCTAGGAACGAGCAGTACTTC.

This clonotype was seen ten or more times. The chain is built from TRBV6-5 and TRBJ2-7, with 7 bases lining up with TRBD1. The germline gives CDR1 MNHEY, CDR2 SVGAGI. This CDR3 is built from 15 residues. V gave up 6 bases and J gave up 3 bases; unmatched junction bases: 11. The CDR3 DNA is TGTGCCAGCAGACCCGGGACAGCGGACCACTACGAGCAGTACTTC. It codes for CASRPGTADHYEQYF.

The sample holds many counts of this clonotype. The genes are TRBV20-1 and TRBJ1-4; 9 bases are a match to TRBD1. Trimming at V came to 6 bases and at J to 6 bases, leaving 8 bases not matched to a gene. This CDR3 has 14 residues. Per the germline V gene, CDR1 is DFQATT and CDR2 is SNEGSKA (reference sequence). CDR3 sequence: CSAETGGADEKLFF. The DNA for the CDR3 is TGCAGTGCCGAGACAGGGGGTGCGGATGAAAAACTGTTTTTT.

This clonotype was counted at least ten times. This chain uses TRBV6-5 with TRBJ1-5; the D is unclear. Germline V gene data show CDR1 as MNHEY and CDR2 as SVGAGI. V lost 5 bases and J 1 base, leaving 9 bases between the germline ends. This CDR3 has 14 residues. In DNA form, the CDR3 reads TGTGCCAGCAGTCCGGTACAGAGCAATCAGCCCCAGCATTTT. Translation: CASSPVQSNQPQHF.

This clonotype is medium-sized within its sample. The CDR3, as DNA: TGTGCCAGCAGTTACTCGGAGGGGGCAGATACGCAGTATTTT. Translation: CASSYSEGADTQYF. The chain uses TRBV6-6 and TRBJ2-3, with D possibly called TRBD1 or TRBD2 (6 bases each). The CDR3 is 14 residues long. V was cut by 0 bases and J by 4 bases, with 8 bases left in between. Per the germline V gene, CDR1 is MNHNY and CDR2 is SVGAGI (reference sequence).

This clonotype was picked up many times. The CDR3 region has the DNA TGTGCCAGCAGCCAAGATCCCAATAGCAATCAGCCCCAGCATTTT. Its translation: CASSQDPNSNQPQHF. V and J are TRBV4-2 and TRBJ1-5; no firm D call. With 0 bases removed from V and 0 bases from J, the gap between germline ends came to 6 bases. Germline V lookup: CDR1 LGHNA, CDR2 YNFKEQ. The CDR3 loop spans 15 amino acids.

The V call is TRBV7-9, the J call TRBJ1-6; D remains ambiguous. The germline V and J ends were trimmed by 1 base and 7 bases, with 14 bases remaining between them. Germline V lookup: CDR1 SEHNR, CDR2 FQNEAQ (reference sequence). CDR3 length: 16 amino acids. CDR3 coding DNA: TGTGCCAGCAGCTTAGGGACGAGAACAGCCAATTCACCCCTCCACTTT. It yields the protein CASSLGTRTANSPLHF.

This chain joins TRBV21-1 and TRBJ2-1; the table assigns TRBD1, which was not confirmed against the DNA. TRBV21-1 is given as a pseudogene. The CDR3 contains 20 residues. CDR3 DNA sequence: TGTGCCAGCAGCAAAGAGGAGGACAGAAGATGCCCCAGGACCTACAATGAGCAGTTCTTC. Protein sequence: CASSKEEDRRCPRTYNEQFF.

This clonotype was detected many times. Here the CDR3 DNA reads TGTGCCAGCAGTCCGACAGGGGACAATTCACCCCTCCACTTT. Protein sequence: CASSPTGDNSPLHF. The J gene is TRBJ1-6, the V gene TRBV12-3 or TRBV12-4; the match to TRBD1 covers 8 bases. The CDR3 spans 14 residues. V gave up 5 bases and J gave up 7 bases; unmatched junction bases: 4.

This clonotype occurred many times. The V and J genes are TRBV7-9 and TRBJ1-1, with D possibly matching TRBD1 (5 bases). CDR1 is SEHNR, CDR2 FQNEAQ, per germline (reference sequence). The CDR3 sequence is 15 residues long. The V end lost 5 bases, the J end lost 4 bases, and 17 bases lay between the germline ends. This chain's CDR3 is CASSPRVGGTTEAFF. CDR3 nucleotide sequence: TGTGCCAGCAGCCCAAGGGTCGGGGGGACCACTGAAGCTTTCTTT.

In this sample, this clonotype turned up a few times. This sequence joins TRBV7-9 and TRBJ1-2, with D maybe TRBD1 (6 bases). V was shortened by 3 bases and J by 2 bases, with 7 bases between the two germline ends. Germline loops: CDR1 SEHNR, CDR2 FQNEAQ (reference sequence). The CDR3 runs to 13 residues. This CDR3 is CASSFQGNYGYTF. The CDR3 DNA is TGTGCCAGCAGCTTTCAGGGGAACTATGGCTACACCTTC.

To note about this clonotype: A read error is possible here, since a much larger clone lies one base away. This chain uses TRBV18 with TRBJ1-1, with D perhaps matching TRBD1 (6 bases). The CDR3 spans 13 residues. Germline V gives CDR1 KGHSH, CDR2 LQKENI. As DNA, the CDR3 is TGTGTCAGCTCAGGGGACATCAACACTGAAGCTTTCTTT. Translated: CVSSGDINTEAFF.

This clonotype was picked up many times. CDR3 nucleotides: TGTGCCAGCAGCCACCGTAGAGGAGGGGGACCGAGCAATCAGCCCCAGCATTTT. Residues: CASSHRRGGGPSNQPQHF. This chain joins TRBV7-9 and TRBJ1-5, with D possibly matching TRBD1 (6 bases). The germline V and J ends were trimmed by 5 bases and 1 base, with 21 bases remaining between them. Germline-derived CDR1 and CDR2 are SEHNR and FQNEAQ (reference sequence). The CDR3 consists of 18 residues.

This clonotype was recorded many times. This chain links TRBV12-3 or TRBV12-4 with TRBJ1-6, with unresolved D. The CDR3 extends over 12 amino acids. V shed 3 bases and J shed 10 bases, with 7 bases lying between them. In nucleotides, the CDR3 is TGTGCCAGCAGTTTTGAGAAATCACCCCTCCACTTT. Its protein product is CASSFEKSPLHF.

This clonotype is classed as medium-sized. The chain carries TRBV9 and TRBJ2-7; no clear D. The germline V and J ends were trimmed by 0 bases and 5 bases, with 9 bases remaining between them. CDR1 is SGDLS and CDR2 is YYNGEE in the germline V gene. The CDR3 has 13 amino acids. The CDR3, as DNA: TGTGCCAGCAGCGTAGGAAGCCACCACGAGCAGTACTTC. Translation gives CASSVGSHHEQYF.

This clonotype appeared many times. The rearrangement uses TRBV10-3 and TRBJ2-5; 7 nucleotides match TRBD1. V gave up 0 bases and J gave up 1 base; unmatched junction bases: 2. CDR3 length: 15 amino acids. CDR1 and CDR2 from the germline V gene are ENHRY and SYGVKD. CDR3 nucleotide sequence: TGTGCCATCAGTGAGTCAGGGGGCCCCCAAGAGACCCAGTACTTC. Amino acid sequence: CAISESGGPQETQYF.

By sample fraction, this clonotype is medium-sized (0.01 to 0.1%). The V and J genes are TRBV3-1 and TRBJ1-2; tentatively, D is TRBD1 (5 bases). The V gene's germline CDR1 is LGHDT and CDR2 YNNKEL (reference sequence). This CDR3 comprises 13 residues. Trimming pared 5 bases from V and 5 bases from J, leaving 12 bases between. CDR3 coding DNA: TGTGCCAGCAGCGTGGGGGACGGGTATGGCTACACCTTC. As protein: CASSVGDGYGYTF.

The sample holds a few counts of this clonotype. The CDR3 sequence is CASQRGLNSPLHF. CDR3 nucleotide sequence: TGTGCCTCCCAGAGAGGACTTAATTCACCCCTCCACTTT. The chain recombines TRBV10-3 with TRBJ1-6; no definite D call. V was cut by 11 bases and J by 6 bases, with 14 bases left in between. Germline CDR1 reads ENHRY; CDR2 reads SYGVKD. There are 13 residues in the CDR3.

This clonotype was detected ten times or more. This rearrangement joins TRBV10-3 to TRBJ1-6; TRBD1 agrees at 9 bases. The J segment lost 10 bases and the V segment lost 6 bases, leaving 10 bases of the junction unmatched. Germline V gives CDR1 ENHRY, CDR2 SYGVKD. The CDR3 is 15 residues long. Written as DNA, the CDR3 is TGTGCCATCAGGCCCGGGACAGGGAAGGGATCACCCCTCCACTTT. It is translated as CAIRPGTGKGSPLHF.

The rearrangement joins TRBV7-9 to TRBJ2-5, with 9 bases fitting TRBD1. Germline loops: CDR1 SEHNR, CDR2 FQNEAQ (reference sequence). This CDR3 has 16 residues. V was clipped by 5 bases and J by 4 bases; unmatched bases: 11. The CDR3 nucleotides are TGTGCCAGCAGCGAAACCGGGACAGGGTATGGAGAGACCCAGTACTTC. As protein: CASSETGTGYGETQYF.

This chain links TRBV7-2 with TRBJ2-5; 10 bases are shared with TRBD1. CDR3 length equals 16 residues. Germline loops: CDR1 SGHTA, CDR2 FQGNSA. Losses at the gene ends were 1 base for V and 4 bases for J; bases not matched to a gene: 6. The CDR3 nucleotides are TGTGCCAGCAGCTTAGATGGGACAGGGGTTACAGAGACCCAGTACTTC. Its protein product is CASSLDGTGVTETQYF. Full variable domain (outside the CDR3, taken from reference TRBV7-2 and TRBJ2-5): GAGVSQSPSNKVTEKGKDVELRCDPISGHTALYWYRQSLGQGLEFLIYFQGNSAPDKSGLPSDRFSAERTGGSVSTLTIQRTQQEDSAVYLCASSLDGTGVTETQYFGPGTRLLVL.

This clonotype was observed many times. This chain joins TRBV20-1 and TRBJ2-5; the match to TRBD2 covers 8 bases. The germline gives CDR1 DFQATT, CDR2 SNEGSKA (reference sequence). Trimming at V came to 0 bases and at J to 3 bases, leaving 12 bases not matched to a gene. This CDR3 region has 17 residues. The CDR3 coding sequence is TGCAGTGCTAGAGATAAGGTTTCCGGGGGGGCTAAAGAGACCCAGTACTTC. Translating gives CSARDKVSGGAKETQYF.

This clonotype was counted at least ten times. This chain uses TRBV12-3 or TRBV12-4 with TRBJ1-6, with D perhaps matching TRBD1 (6 bases). The germline V and J ends were trimmed by 6 bases and 6 bases, with 18 bases remaining between them. The CDR3 length is 16 residues. The CDR3 sequence is CASSPVGGNLNSPLHF. CDR3 coding DNA: TGTGCCAGCAGCCCCGTAGGGGGAAACCTTAATTCACCCCTCCACTTT.